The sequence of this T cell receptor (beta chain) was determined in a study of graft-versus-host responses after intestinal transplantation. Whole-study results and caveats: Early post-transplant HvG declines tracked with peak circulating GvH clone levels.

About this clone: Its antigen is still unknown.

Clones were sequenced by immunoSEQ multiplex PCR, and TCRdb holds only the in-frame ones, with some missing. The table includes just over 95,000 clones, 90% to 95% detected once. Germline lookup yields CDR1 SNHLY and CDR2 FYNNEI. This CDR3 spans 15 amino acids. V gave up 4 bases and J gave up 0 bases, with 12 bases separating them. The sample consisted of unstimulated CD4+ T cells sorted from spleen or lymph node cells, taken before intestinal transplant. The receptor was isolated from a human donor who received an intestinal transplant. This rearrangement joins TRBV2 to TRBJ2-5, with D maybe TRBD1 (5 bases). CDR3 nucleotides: TGTGCCAGCAGTGGGACACTTACTTACCAAGAGACCCAGTACTTC. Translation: CASSGTLTYQETQYF.